This T cell receptor beta chain was obtained from a study of CD8 T cells in ankylosing spondylitis. Study-level findings and limits: Several highly homologous variants formed a TCR beta motif that appeared characteristic of ankylosing spondylitis blood. Disease-linked clones were reportedly significantly enriched in matched ankylosing spondylitis synovial fluid.

Germline CDR1 MNHEY, CDR2 SVGEGT. V trimming: 6 bases; J trimming: 8 bases; junction bases outside the gene matches: 7. The CDR3 covers 14 residues. There are a few counts of this clonotype. Its antigen is still unknown. TCRdb reprocessed the 5' RACE reads via MiXCR and lists one record per CDR3 protein. The profile covers about 140,000 distinct CDR3 sequences, with more than 7% appearing a single time and approximately 6.8% taken by the ten largest. V usage is TRBV6-2 or TRBV6-3 and J usage is TRBJ2-1, with TRBD2 matching 10 bases. The specimen sequenced was synovial fluid, either unsorted or a sorted T cell fraction (not recorded which). The TCR was taken from a male donor with ankylosing spondylitis. The CDR3 nucleotides read TGTGCCAGCAGACGAGCGGGAGGGCCGGATGAGCAGTTCTTC. Protein product: CASRRAGGPDEQFF.